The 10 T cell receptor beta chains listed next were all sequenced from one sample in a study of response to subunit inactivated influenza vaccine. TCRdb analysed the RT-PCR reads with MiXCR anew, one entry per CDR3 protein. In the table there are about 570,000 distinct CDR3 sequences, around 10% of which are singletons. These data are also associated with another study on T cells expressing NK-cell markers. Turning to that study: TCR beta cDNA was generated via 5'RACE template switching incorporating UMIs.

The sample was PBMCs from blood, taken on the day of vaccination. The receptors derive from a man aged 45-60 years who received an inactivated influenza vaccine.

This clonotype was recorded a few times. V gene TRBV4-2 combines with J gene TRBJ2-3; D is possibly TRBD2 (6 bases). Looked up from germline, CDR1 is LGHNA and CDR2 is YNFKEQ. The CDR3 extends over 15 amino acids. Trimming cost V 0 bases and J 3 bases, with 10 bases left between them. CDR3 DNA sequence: TGTGCCAGCAGCCAAGACCCGGGGGTGACAGATACGCAGTATTTT. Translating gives CASSQDPGVTDTQYF.

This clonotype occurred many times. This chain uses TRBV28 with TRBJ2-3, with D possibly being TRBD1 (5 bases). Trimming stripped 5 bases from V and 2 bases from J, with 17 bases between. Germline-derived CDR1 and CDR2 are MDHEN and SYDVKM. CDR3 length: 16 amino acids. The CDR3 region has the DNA TGTGCCAGCAGTCCGCCAAGGACAACCATCACAGATACGCAGTATTTT. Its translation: CASSPPRTTITDTQYF.

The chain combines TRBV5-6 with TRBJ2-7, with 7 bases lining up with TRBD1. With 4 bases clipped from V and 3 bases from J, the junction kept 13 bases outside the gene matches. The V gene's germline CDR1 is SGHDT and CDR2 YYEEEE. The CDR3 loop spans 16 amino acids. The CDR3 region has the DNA TGTGCCAGCAGCCCGTCACCTTTGGGACAGCGCTACGAGCAGTACTTC. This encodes CASSPSPLGQRYEQYF. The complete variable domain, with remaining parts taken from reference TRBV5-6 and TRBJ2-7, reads DAGVTQSPTHLIKTRGQQVTLRCSPKSGHDTVSWYQQALGQGPQFIFQYYEEEERQRGNFPDRFSGHQFPNYSSELNVNALLLGDSALYLCASSPSPLGQRYEQYFGPGTRLTVT.

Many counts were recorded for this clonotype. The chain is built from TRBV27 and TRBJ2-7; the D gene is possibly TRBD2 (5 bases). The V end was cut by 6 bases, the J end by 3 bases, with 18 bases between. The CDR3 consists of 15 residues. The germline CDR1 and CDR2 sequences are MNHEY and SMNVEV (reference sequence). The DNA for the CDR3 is TGTGCCAGCAGCCCGTCCGGACTTACTGGCTACGAGCAGTACTTC. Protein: CASSPSGLTGYEQYF.

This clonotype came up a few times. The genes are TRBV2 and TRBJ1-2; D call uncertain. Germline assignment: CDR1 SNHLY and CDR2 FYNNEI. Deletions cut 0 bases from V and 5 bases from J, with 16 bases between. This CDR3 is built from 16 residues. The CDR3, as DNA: TGTGCCAGCAGTGAAGCATTGGGCAGCAACCTTTATGGCTACACCTTC. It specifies CASSEALGSNLYGYTF.

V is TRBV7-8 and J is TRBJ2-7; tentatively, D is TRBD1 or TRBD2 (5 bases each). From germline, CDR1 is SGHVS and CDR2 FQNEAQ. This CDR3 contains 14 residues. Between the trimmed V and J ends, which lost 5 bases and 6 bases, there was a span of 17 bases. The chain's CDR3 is CASSAGTTVGEQYF. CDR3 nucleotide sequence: TGTGCCAGCAGCGCCGGGACCACTGTCGGCGAGCAGTACTTC.

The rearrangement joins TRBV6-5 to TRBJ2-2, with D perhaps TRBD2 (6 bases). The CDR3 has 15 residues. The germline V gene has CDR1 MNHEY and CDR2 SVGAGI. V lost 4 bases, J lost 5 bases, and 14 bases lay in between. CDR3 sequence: CASSSSRRETGELFF. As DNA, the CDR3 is TGTGCCAGCAGTTCCTCGAGGAGGGAGACCGGGGAGCTGTTTTTT.

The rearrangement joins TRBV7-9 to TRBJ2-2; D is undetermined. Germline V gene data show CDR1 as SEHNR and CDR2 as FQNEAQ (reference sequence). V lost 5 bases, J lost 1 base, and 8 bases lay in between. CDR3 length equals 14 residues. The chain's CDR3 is CASSQTLNTGELFF. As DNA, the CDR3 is TGTGCCAGCAGCCAAACACTGAACACCGGGGAGCTGTTTTTT.

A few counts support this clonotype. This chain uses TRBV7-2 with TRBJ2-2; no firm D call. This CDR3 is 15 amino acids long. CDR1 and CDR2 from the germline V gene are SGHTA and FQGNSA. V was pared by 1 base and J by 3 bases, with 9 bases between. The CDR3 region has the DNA TGTGCCAGCAGCTTAGGGTACTCCTACACCGGGGAGCTGTTTTTT. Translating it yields CASSLGYSYTGELFF.

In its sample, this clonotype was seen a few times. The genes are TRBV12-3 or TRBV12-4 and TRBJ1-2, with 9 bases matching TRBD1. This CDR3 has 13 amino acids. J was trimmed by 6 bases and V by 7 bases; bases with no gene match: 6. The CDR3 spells CASTTGQGHGYTF. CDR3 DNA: TGTGCCAGCACCACGGGACAGGGCCATGGCTACACCTTC.